Listed below are T cell receptor beta chains from one sample, sequenced in a study of cytomegalovirus exposure and HLA in healthy donors. Only in-frame clones appear in the TCRdb table, and some are missing; sequencing was by immunoSEQ multiplex PCR. The sample gives approximately 220,000 clones, approximately 88% of which show up once; over 11% is in the top ten. What was sequenced was PBMCs. The source is a woman between 25 and 40 years old in good health and CMV-seropositive. Each CDR3 is given with its conserved first and last residue. D genes are given only for firm matches. Part of the rows lack a size; the others show once, few, many or a class for expanded clones.

d_gene	abundance	len	v_gene	j_gene	CDR3aa
.	.	22	TRBV7-8	TRBJ1-2	CASSLARDIPHSSTATGYGYTF
.	.	15	TRBV23-1	TRBJ2-7	CASSQFDRCSYEQYF
TRBD1	once	15	TRBV5-1	TRBJ1-2	CASGIKRTGRDGYTF
TRBD1	.	14	TRBV9	TRBJ2-1	CASSVGGQDNEQFF
.	.	17	TRBV9	TRBJ2-3	CASSVAGAGFWTDTQYF
.	.	14	TRBV5-1	TRBJ2-3	CASSSGQPGDTQYF
.	.	11	TRBV27	TRBJ2-7	CASSFNGEQYF
TRBD2	.	12	TRBV7-9	TRBJ2-7	CVTQGEGYEQYF
.	.	9	TRBV10-3	TRBJ1-5	CAIGQPQHF
.	.	12	TRBV10-3	TRBJ2-7	CAISETDDEQYF
.	.	17	TRBV1	TRBJ2-2	CTSSQGLADMNTGELFF
TRBD2	.	15	TRBV30	TRBJ2-3	CAWSVFLAGEDTQYF
.	.	14	TRBV30	TRBJ1-1	CAWTTGKMNTEAFF
.	.	14	TRBV5-1	TRBJ1-2	CASSAGQRNYGYTF
.	once	14	TRBV5-1	TRBJ2-2	CASSTLEGTGELFF
.	.	13	TRBV10-3	TRBJ2-1	CAISGGADNEQFF
TRBD1	.	14	TRBV27	TRBJ2-3	CASSFQNRGDTQYF
.	.	12	TRBV19	TRBJ1-5	CASSSLNQPQHF
.	.	14	TRBV9	TRBJ2-7	CASSVGLGAYEQYF
TRBD1	.	17	TRBV2	TRBJ2-1	CASRPTPGQGLGNEQFF
.	.	11	TRBV2	TRBJ2-7	CASSGAYEQYF
TRBD2	once	16	TRBV9	TRBJ2-2	CASSSGLAGGGGELFF
.	.	17	TRBV21-1	TRBJ2-5	CASSWRLMVNYQETQYF
.	once	15	TRBV6-5	TRBJ1-1	CASTSGRGRVTEAFF
.	.	12	TRBV14	TRBJ1-2	CASSSSRTGYTF
TRBD1	.	14	TRBV6-5	TRBJ2-5	CASSYSTGALTQYF
.	.	12	TRBV27	TRBJ2-7	CASSRPANEQYF
.	.	15	TRBV11-3	TRBJ1-1	CASSQESIPNTEAFF
.	once	11	TRBV6-1	TRBJ1-1	CASTRVVEAFF
TRBD2	.	16	TRBV7-9	TRBJ2-7	CASSRRRDSGIDEQYF
TRBD1	once	15	TRBV28	TRBJ2-7	CASSGGTVSSYEQYF
.	.	19	TRBV15	TRBJ2-7	CATSRVVRYGGRRTYEQYF
TRBD1	.	15	TRBV28	TRBJ1-1	CASSWGQGGDTEAFF
.	.	15	TRBV10-1	TRBJ2-7	CAIHPIVGAFYEQYF
TRBD1	.	15	TRBV4-2	TRBJ1-2	CASSQGTEKSYGYTF
.	.	13	TRBV14	TRBJ1-1	CASSPIGQYEAFF
.	.	13	TRBV30	TRBJ2-7	CAWSHTPFDEQYF
TRBD1	.	15	TRBV15	TRBJ2-7	CATREDRADSYEQYF
.	.	15	TRBV27	TRBJ2-7	CASSLIKQGPDEQYF
TRBD2	.	15	TRBV11-2	TRBJ2-3	CASSGSGRAADTQYF